This T cell receptor (beta chain) was profiled in a study of monozygotic twins with inflammatory bowel disease. For this clonotype: Its antigen is not known.

Germline lookup yields CDR1 SGHTA and CDR2 FQGTGA. This CDR3 is 15 amino acids long. Broader study findings: There was no way to distinguish the different T cell subtypes.

Every single donor had an approximately 2.7 ml blood sample drawn. TCRdb reprocessed the 5' RACE reads and stores each CDR3 protein as one record, lacking DNA. This listing includes 300,000 to 450,000 distinct CDR3 sequences. The chain combines TRBV7-3 with TRBJ2-2; TCRdb gives TRBD1 as the D gene, but with no DNA this cannot be confirmed. Sequenced input: blood. The TCR sequence derives from a human donor with ulcerative colitis or Crohn's disease, or a healthy co-twin of an affected twin (not recorded which). This CDR3 is CASSKMQGYTGELFF.